Following are 9 T cell receptor beta chains from one sample sequenced in a study of CD8 T cells in ankylosing spondylitis. TCRdb re-called the 5' RACE reads with MiXCR, one entry per CDR3 protein. The sample carries 300,000 to 350,000 distinct CDR3 sequences, roughly 15% recorded once. The specimen sequenced was blood, either unsorted or a sorted T cell fraction (not recorded which). The receptors originated from a male donor with ankylosing spondylitis or in good health (not recorded which).

This clonotype appeared a few times. One end of the junction does not line up with germline, which may come from a read error. This chain joins TRBV6-1 and TRBJ2-2, with a weak D call TRBD2 (7 bases). CDR3 size: 16 residues. The germline V gene encodes CDR1 MNHNS and CDR2 SASEGT. CDR3 bases: TGTGCCAGCAGTGGTTTGGAGGGGGGGAACCCCGGGGAGCTGTTTTTT. It encodes CASSGLEGGNPGELFF.

This clonotype was seen only a few times. This chain links TRBV12-3 or TRBV12-4 with TRBJ1-2, with D perhaps matching TRBD1 (6 bases). V was clipped by 2 bases and J by 1 base, with 8 bases between them. The CDR3 spans 14 residues. CDR3: CASSLQGSNYGYTF. The CDR3 DNA sequence: TGTGCCAGCAGTTTACAGGGGAGTAACTATGGCTACACCTTC.

The chain joins TRBV5-6 to TRBJ2-5, with D perhaps given as TRBD1 or TRBD2 (6 bases each). V was pared by 4 bases and J by 5 bases, with 18 bases between. Per the germline V gene, CDR1 is SGHDT and CDR2 is YYEEEE. The CDR3 extends over 15 amino acids. This CDR3 reads CASSPTGSGGETQYF. In DNA, the CDR3 is TGTGCCAGCAGCCCAACAGGGAGTGGGGGGGAGACCCAGTACTTC. Full variable domain (rest looked up from reference TRBV5-6 and TRBJ2-5): DAGVTQSPTHLIKTRGQQVTLRCSPKSGHDTVSWYQQALGQGPQFIFQYYEEEERQRGNFPDRFSGHQFPNYSSELNVNALLLGDSALYLCASSPTGSGGETQYFGPGTRLLVL.

This chain uses TRBV5-1 with TRBJ2-3; 10 bases map to TRBD2. The germline V gene encodes CDR1 SGHRS and CDR2 YFSETQ. The CDR3 is 18 residues long. V was pared by 4 bases and J by 2 bases, with 13 bases of the junction left unmatched. CDR3 region: CASSLMIITSGVTDTQYF. The CDR3 DNA reads as TGCGCCAGCAGCCTGATGATAATTACTAGCGGGGTCACAGATACGCAGTATTTT.

The chain couples TRBV5-1 to TRBJ2-7, with D hard to call. Germline V gene data show CDR1 as SGHRS and CDR2 as YFSETQ. V was clipped by 3 bases and J by 0 bases, with 13 bases between them. CDR3 length equals 15 residues. The CDR3 DNA reads TGCGCCAGCAGCTCCCTTCAACAGAGCTCCTACGAGCAGTACTTC. This translates into CASSSLQQSSYEQYF.

The V call is TRBV20-1, the J call TRBJ2-5; D may match TRBD1 or TRBD2 (5 bases each). Trimming removed 6 bases from V and 6 bases from J, with 17 bases in between. The CDR3 runs 13 residues. Germline V gene data show CDR1 as DFQATT and CDR2 as SNEGSKA (reference sequence). The CDR3 nucleotides read TGCAGTGCCAACATCGGGACGGTCCAGACCCAGTACTTC. Translation: CSANIGTVQTQYF.

This clonotype has more than one count but fewer than ten. The V gene is TRBV12-3 or TRBV12-4, the J gene TRBJ2-7; D gene ambiguous. CDR3 length: 12 amino acids. The V gene lost 3 bases and the J gene lost 5 bases, with 8 bases spanning the gap. CDR3 sequence reads: CASSLVLNEQYF. CDR3 sequence (DNA): TGTGCCAGCAGTTTGGTTCTCAACGAGCAGTACTTC.

This clonotype occurred many times. V and J are TRBV12-3 or TRBV12-4 and TRBJ2-2; 8 bases are shared with TRBD1. The CDR3 has 16 residues. V trimming: 7 bases; J trimming: 5 bases; junction bases outside the gene matches: 12. The DNA for the CDR3 is TGTGCCAGCACCTCAGGGGGCTCTGCGGTGACCGGGGAGCTGTTTTTT. Amino acids: CASTSGGSAVTGELFF.

In its sample, this clonotype was seen many times. The chain couples TRBV28 to TRBJ2-7, with TRBD1 matching 8 bases. The CDR3 has 14 amino acids. V was clipped by 6 bases and J by 5 bases; unmatched bases: 9. Germline V gene sequence: CDR1 MDHEN, CDR2 SYDVKM. The DNA for the CDR3 is TGTGCCAGCAGGAGACAGGGGATGATAAACGAGCAGTACTTC. It specifies CASRRQGMINEQYF.